The 5 T cell receptor beta chains below all came from one sample that was sequenced in a study of blood T cell repertoires in COVID-19. Assay used: immunoSEQ multiplex PCR; TCRdb lists only in-frame clones, some missing. The sample has nearly 55,000 clones, 65% to 80% seen once. The sample comprised peripheral blood. These receptors were collected from a human donor with active or convalescent COVID-19. The donor label of this sample is uncertain.

The chain recombines TRBV11-1 with TRBJ1-1; perhaps TRBD1 as D (5 bases). V was shortened by 2 bases and J by 8 bases, with 6 bases between the two germline ends. Per the germline V gene, CDR1 is SGHAT and CDR2 is FQDESV (reference sequence). This CDR3 has 11 amino acids. CDR3 nucleotide sequence: TGTGCCAGCAGCTTACCAGGGGAAGCTTTCTTT. Its translation: CASSLPGEAFF.

The chain uses TRBV11-1 and TRBJ2-2, with D possibly being TRBD2 (6 bases). The CDR3 is made up of 14 amino acids. V was pared by 5 bases and J by 5 bases, with 12 bases between. The germline CDR1 and CDR2 sequences are SGHAT and FQDESV (reference sequence). The CDR3 region is CASSRVLATGELFF. The CDR3 region has the DNA TGTGCCAGCAGCCGAGTACTAGCTACCGGGGAGCTGTTTTTT. The full variable domain, rest sourced from reference TRBV11-1 and TRBJ2-2, is EAEVAQSPRYKITEKSQAVAFWCDPISGHATLYWYRQILGQGPELLVQFQDESVVDDSQLPKDRFSAERLKGVDSTLKIQPAELGDSAMYLCASSRVLATGELFFGEGSRLTVL.

The chain links TRBV11-3 to TRBJ2-7; no reliable D call. CDR1 and CDR2 (germline): SGHNT, YENEEA. Trimming took 2 bases from V and 6 from J, leaving 14 bases between them. This CDR3 spans 14 amino acids. CDR3 DNA sequence: TGTGCCAGCAGCTTAATAAATCCGAGCGCCGAGCAGTACTTC. Its translation: CASSLINPSAEQYF.

The chain is built from TRBV19 and TRBJ2-2; the match to TRBD2 covers 7 bases. Germline V CDR1 and CDR2: LNHDA, SQIVND (reference sequence). The CDR3 has 14 amino acids. V lost 5 bases, J lost 4 bases, and 4 bases stayed unmatched. The CDR3 nucleotides read TGTGCCAGTAGTGCTCGGGAGGTCACCGGGGAGCTGTTTTTT. Protein: CASSAREVTGELFF.

A single count supports this clone. The rearrangement links TRBV5-6 to TRBJ1-3; no clear D. The V and J ends lost 5 bases and 0 bases respectively, with 9 bases between them. The CDR3 runs 14 residues. The V gene's germline CDR1 is SGHDT and CDR2 YYEEEE. This chain's CDR3 is CASRSTRSGNTIYF. The CDR3 bases are TGTGCCAGCAGGTCCACACGCTCTGGAAACACCATATATTTT.